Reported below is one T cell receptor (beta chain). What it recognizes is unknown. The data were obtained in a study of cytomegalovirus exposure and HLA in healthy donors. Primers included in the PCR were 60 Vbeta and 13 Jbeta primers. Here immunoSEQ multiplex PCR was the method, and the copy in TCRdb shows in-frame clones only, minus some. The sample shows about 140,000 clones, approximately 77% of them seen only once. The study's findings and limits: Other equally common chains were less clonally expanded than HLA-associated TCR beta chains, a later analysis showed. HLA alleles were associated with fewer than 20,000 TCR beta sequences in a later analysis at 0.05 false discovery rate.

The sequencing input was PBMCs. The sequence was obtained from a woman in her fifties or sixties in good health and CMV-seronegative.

CDR3 residues: CASSLSHSYEQYF. The CDR3 DNA follows: TGCGCCAGCAGCTTGTCCCACTCCTACGAGCAGTACTTC. This chain uses TRBV5-1 with TRBJ2-5; D is uncertain. TRBJ2-7 matches the DNA end more closely, so the J call is doubtful. The CDR3 totals 13 residues. Germline V gene data show CDR1 as SGHRS and CDR2 as YFSETQ.